These T cell receptor beta chains were read from a single sample in a study of Graves' ophthalmopathy and Graves' hyperthyroidism. TCRdb processed the multiplex PCR reads anew with MiXCR; each CDR3 protein has one entry. The data hold almost 400,000 distinct CDR3 sequences, with about 16% observed a single time. Sequenced material: peripheral blood. These receptors all come from a woman aged 18-30 years with Graves' ophthalmopathy. Each CDR3 is given with its conserved first and last residue. Fields, in order: V gene, D gene, clone size, J gene, CDR3 protein, CDR3 DNA. D genes are given only for firm matches. Clone size, where shown, is once, few, many, or a class for clones that have expanded.

V: TRBV6-1
D: -
size: many
J: TRBJ1-2
CDR3: CASSRSQGLPYYGYTF
DNA: TGTGCCAGCAGTCGAAGTCAGGGGTTGCCTTACTATGGCTACACCTTC

V: TRBV6-1
D: -
size: few
J: TRBJ2-2
CDR3: CGSRGPNTGELFF
DNA: TGTGGTTCTCGGGGCCCGAACACCGGGGAGCTGTTTTTT

V: TRBV28
D: TRBD1
size: many
J: TRBJ2-7
CDR3: CASSLDRDGDYEQYF
DNA: TGTGCCAGCAGTTTGGACAGGGATGGTGACTACGAGCAGTACTTC

V: TRBV28
D: -
size: many
J: TRBJ1-1
CDR3: CASRAGRNTEAFF
DNA: TGTGCCAGCCGGGCCGGACGGAACACTGAAGCTTTCTTT

V: TRBV18
D: TRBD1
size: many
J: TRBJ1-2
CDR3: CASSSSPGGDNYGYTF
DNA: TGTGCCAGCTCAAGCTCTCCAGGGGGCGACAACTATGGCTACACCTTC

V: TRBV20-1
D: TRBD1
size: many
J: TRBJ1-2
CDR3: CSARDFGQGNYGYTF
DNA: TGCAGTGCTAGAGACTTCGGACAGGGGAACTATGGCTACACCTTC

V: TRBV3-1
D: -
size: -
J: TRBJ2-5
CDR3: CASSQEEIRRTQYF
DNA: TGTGCCAGCAGCCAAGAAGAGATTAGGCGGACCCAGTACTTC

V: TRBV28
D: -
size: many
J: TRBJ2-7
CDR3: CASSHGIGDGEKLPYEQYF
DNA: TGTGCCAGCAGCCACGGTATTGGGGACGGGGAAAAGCTTCCCTACGAGCAGTACTTC

V: TRBV6-5
D: -
size: many
J: TRBJ1-1
CDR3: CASSYSRGRNLNTEAFF
DNA: TGTGCCAGCAGTTACTCGAGGGGACGGAACTTGAACACTGAAGCTTTCTTT

V: TRBV10-3
D: TRBD1
size: many
J: TRBJ2-7
CDR3: CAITETGVQYEQYF
DNA: TGTGCCATCACCGAGACAGGGGTCCAGTACGAGCAGTACTTC

V: TRBV27
D: -
size: many
J: TRBJ1-6
CDR3: CASSPGALTPLHF
DNA: TGTGCCAGCAGCCCAGGGGCACTAACACCCCTCCACTTT

V: TRBV11-2
D: -
size: many
J: TRBJ2-5
CDR3: CASSPMNGETQYF
DNA: TGTGCCAGCAGCCCGATGAATGGGGAGACCCAGTACTTC

V: TRBV11-2
D: -
size: many
J: TRBJ2-7
CDR3: CASSVRGVSYEQYF
DNA: TGTGCCAGCAGCGTGAGGGGCGTCTCCTACGAGCAGTACTTC

V: TRBV29-1
D: -
size: many
J: TRBJ2-5
CDR3: CSVEEGRTETQYF
DNA: TGCAGCGTTGAAGAGGGCAGAACGGAGACCCAGTACTTC

V: TRBV28
D: TRBD1
size: many
J: TRBJ1-2
CDR3: CASYGFTGQPYYGYTF
DNA: TGTGCCAGCTATGGTTTCACGGGACAGCCCTACTATGGCTACACCTTC

V: TRBV4-2
D: TRBD2
size: many
J: TRBJ2-5
CDR3: CASSQPLGTSGRKTQYF
DNA: TGTGCCAGCAGCCAACCTCTAGGGACTAGCGGGAGAAAGACCCAGTACTTC

V: TRBV12-3/TRBV12-4
D: -
size: many
J: TRBJ2-5
CDR3: CASSLVVTDKETQYF
DNA: TGTGCCAGCAGTTTAGTTGTTACGGATAAAGAGACCCAGTACTTC

V: TRBV6-2/TRBV6-3
D: TRBD2
size: many
J: TRBJ2-7
CDR3: CASSYRTSGGEDSYEQYF
DNA: TGTGCCAGCAGTTACCGGACTAGCGGGGGAGAAGATTCCTACGAGCAGTACTTC

V: TRBV20-1
D: -
size: many
J: TRBJ1-2
CDR3: CSARRSGRGYTF
DNA: TGCAGTGCTCGTCGGTCAGGACGTGGCTACACCTTC

V: TRBV29-1
D: TRBD2
size: many
J: TRBJ2-5
CDR3: CSVRGGGETQYF
DNA: TGCAGCGTTCGCGGGGGTGGAGAGACCCAGTACTTC

V: TRBV6-5
D: -
size: many
J: TRBJ2-7
CDR3: CASSRTTSSYEQYF
DNA: TGTGCCAGCAGCCGGACCACGAGCTCCTACGAGCAGTACTTC

V: TRBV20-1
D: TRBD1
size: -
J: TRBJ2-5
CDR3: CSARVIYRGKETQYF
DNA: TGCAGTGCTAGAGTTATCTACAGGGGAAAAGAGACCCAGTACTTC

V: TRBV3-1
D: -
size: many
J: TRBJ2-7
CDR3: CASSQFGEQYF
DNA: TGTGCCAGCAGCCAATTTGGCGAGCAGTACTTC

V: TRBV7-9
D: TRBD1
size: many
J: TRBJ2-5
CDR3: CASSLADRYQETQYF
DNA: TGTGCCAGCAGCTTAGCGGACAGGTACCAAGAGACCCAGTACTTC

V: TRBV7-2
D: TRBD1
size: -
J: TRBJ1-2
CDR3: CASRPGGGYTF
DNA: TGTGCCAGCAGACCAGGGGGTGGCTACACCTTC

V: TRBV5-5
D: TRBD2
size: many
J: TRBJ2-5
CDR3: CASSSIAGGGTQYF
DNA: TGTGCCAGCAGCTCAATAGCGGGGGGGGGGACCCAGTACTTC

V: TRBV5-4
D: -
size: many
J: TRBJ2-2
CDR3: CASSFWAARANTGELFF
DNA: TGTGCCAGCAGCTTCTGGGCAGCCCGTGCGAACACCGGGGAGCTGTTTTTT

V: TRBV18
D: -
size: few
J: TRBJ1-5
CDR3: CASSTGSNQRQHF
DNA: TGTGCCAGCTCCACAGGGAGCAATCAGCGCCAGCATTTT

V: TRBV28
D: TRBD2
size: many
J: TRBJ2-5
CDR3: CASSFLKHGGRETQYF
DNA: TGTGCCAGCAGTTTTCTGAAGCACGGGGGGAGAGAGACCCAGTACTTC

V: TRBV12-3/TRBV12-4
D: TRBD1
size: many
J: TRBJ2-5
CDR3: CASNTQGAGETQYF
DNA: TGTGCCAGCAACACACAGGGGGCGGGAGAGACCCAGTACTTC

V: TRBV12-5
D: TRBD1
size: many
J: TRBJ1-1
CDR3: CASGWTGGGRTEAFF
DNA: TGTGCTAGTGGTTGGACAGGGGGTGGGCGCACTGAAGCTTTCTTT

V: TRBV6-2/TRBV6-3
D: -
size: many
J: TRBJ2-7
CDR3: CASSWTVVRRYEQYF
DNA: TGTGCCAGCAGCTGGACTGTGGTGCGTCGCTACGAGCAGTACTTC

V: TRBV3-1
D: TRBD1
size: many
J: TRBJ1-5
CDR3: CASSQDITGGSNQPQHF
DNA: TGTGCCAGCAGCCAAGATATAACAGGGGGTAGCAATCAGCCCCAGCATTTT

V: TRBV6-5
D: -
size: -
J: TRBJ2-7
CDR3: CASSFDTTKLSYEQYF
DNA: TGTGCCAGCAGTTTCGACACAACCAAACTCTCCTACGAGCAGTACTTC

V: TRBV5-1
D: -
size: many
J: TRBJ1-1
CDR3: CASSSRGHDTEAFF
DNA: TGCGCCAGCAGCTCCCGTGGCCACGACACTGAAGCTTTCTTT

V: TRBV13
D: -
size: many
J: TRBJ2-6
CDR3: CASSQSRSGANVLTF
DNA: TGTGCCAGCAGCCAAAGTCGCTCTGGGGCCAACGTCCTGACTTTC

V: TRBV7-3
D: -
size: many
J: TRBJ1-2
CDR3: CASSLGRRPGLSRGYTF
DNA: TGTGCCAGCAGCTTAGGGAGACGGCCTGGGCTCTCGAGGGGCTACACCTTC

V: TRBV6-5
D: TRBD1
size: many
J: TRBJ1-1
CDR3: CASSSDREGADTEAFF
DNA: TGTGCCAGCAGCTCCGACAGGGAGGGGGCGGACACTGAAGCTTTCTTT

V: TRBV28
D: -
size: many
J: TRBJ2-7
CDR3: CASNTVDEQYF
DNA: TGTGCCAGCAATACCGTCGACGAGCAGTACTTC

V: TRBV19
D: -
size: many
J: TRBJ1-3
CDR3: CASSIVGSGNTIYF
DNA: TGTGCCAGTAGTATCGTCGGATCTGGAAACACCATATATTTT

V: TRBV3-1
D: -
size: many
J: TRBJ2-7
CDR3: CASSQGIGHHYEQYF
DNA: TGTGCCAGCAGCCAAGGAATCGGCCACCACTACGAGCAGTACTTC

V: TRBV12-3/TRBV12-4
D: -
size: many
J: TRBJ1-2
CDR3: CASSFRTNYGYTF
DNA: TGTGCCAGCAGTTTCCGGACTAACTATGGCTACACCTTC

V: TRBV28
D: -
size: many
J: TRBJ1-5
CDR3: CASSLSLGVSNQPQHF
DNA: TGTGCCAGCAGTTTATCGTTAGGGGTGTCCAATCAGCCCCAGCATTTT

V: TRBV7-9
D: TRBD1
size: many
J: TRBJ2-5
CDR3: CASSLADRGEETQYF
DNA: TGTGCCAGCAGCTTAGCCGACAGGGGAGAAGAGACCCAGTACTTC

V: TRBV19
D: -
size: many
J: TRBJ1-1
CDR3: CASKKGGRTEAFF
DNA: TGTGCCAGTAAAAAAGGAGGGCGGACTGAAGCTTTCTTT

V: TRBV29-1
D: -
size: -
J: TRBJ2-5
CDR3: CSVAPRAPPETQYF
DNA: TGCAGCGTCGCTCCCCGGGCTCCTCCGGAGACCCAGTACTTC

V: TRBV24-1
D: TRBD1
size: -
J: TRBJ2-5
CDR3: CATSDFGTGTRGTQYF
DNA: TGTGCCACCAGTGATTTCGGGACAGGGACCAGGGGGACCCAGTACTTC

V: TRBV6-5
D: TRBD1
size: many
J: TRBJ1-2
CDR3: CASSYLTGTNYGYTF
DNA: TGTGCCAGCAGTTACCTGACAGGGACTAACTATGGCTACACCTTC

V: TRBV6-2/TRBV6-3
D: -
size: -
J: TRBJ1-1
CDR3: CASSSSGRKNTEAFF
DNA: TGTGCCAGCTCCTCCTCGGGAAGAAAGAACACTGAAGCTTTCTTT

V: TRBV11-1
D: -
size: many
J: TRBJ1-1
CDR3: CASSFGGATEAFF
DNA: TGTGCCAGCAGCTTCGGAGGGGCCACTGAAGCTTTCTTT

V: TRBV20-1
D: -
size: -
J: TRBJ2-5
CDR3: CSASQTATQETQYF
DNA: TGCAGTGCTAGCCAAACAGCGACCCAAGAGACCCAGTACTTC

V: TRBV28
D: TRBD1
size: many
J: TRBJ1-1
CDR3: CASSIPRTGPAFF
DNA: TGTGCCAGCAGTATCCCCCGGACAGGCCCAGCTTTCTTT

V: TRBV6-2/TRBV6-3
D: -
size: -
J: TRBJ1-1
CDR3: CASRRRALSTEAFF
DNA: TGTGCCAGCAGGCGCCGGGCCCTCAGCACTGAAGCTTTCTTT

V: TRBV7-2
D: -
size: many
J: TRBJ2-7
CDR3: CASSLVRVEKSEQYF
DNA: TGTGCCAGCAGCTTAGTTCGGGTAGAGAAGTCCGAGCAGTACTTC

V: TRBV25-1
D: -
size: many
J: TRBJ2-2
CDR3: CASSEGQTNTGELFF
DNA: TGTGCCAGCAGTGAAGGGCAGACGAACACCGGGGAGCTGTTTTTT

V: TRBV6-2/TRBV6-3
D: -
size: many
J: TRBJ2-7
CDR3: CASNQGPYEQYF
DNA: TGTGCCAGCAACCAAGGACCCTACGAGCAGTACTTC

V: TRBV6-2/TRBV6-3
D: TRBD1
size: few
J: TRBJ1-1
CDR3: CASSFPGQGRTEAFF
DNA: TGTGCCAGCAGTTTTCCGGGACAGGGGAGGACTGAAGCTTTCTTT

V: TRBV6-1
D: TRBD1
size: -
J: TRBJ2-5
CDR3: CASGAGGRWGQETQYF
DNA: TGTGCCAGCGGCGCAGGGGGCCGGTGGGGACAAGAGACCCAGTACTTC

V: TRBV18
D: TRBD1
size: few
J: TRBJ2-5
CDR3: CASSPWTGRQQETQYF
DNA: TGTGCCAGCTCACCATGGACAGGGCGGCAGCAAGAGACCCAGTACTTC

V: TRBV12-3/TRBV12-4
D: TRBD1
size: -
J: TRBJ2-5
CDR3: CASSPGQLETQYF
DNA: TGTGCCAGCAGCCCGGGACAGCTGGAGACCCAGTACTTC